The 24 T cell receptor beta chains reported below all come from one sample, sequenced in a study of T cell clones after liver transplantation (dated by TCRdb to between 2018 and 2020). Per the publication, the time point label means: pre-transplant. Libraries were constructed by the immunoSEQ multiplex PCR assay. Sourced from immuneACCESS, this table was stored by TCRdb with only in-frame sequences that have V and J called. A share of the clones is absent; for the studies checked, an unresolved V gene accounts for under half, and the remainder has no known explanation. This sample comprises some 6,500 clones, 60% to 75% of them detected only once. Clones ranked in the top ten supply around 26% of the sample. The input for sequencing was CD8+ T cells from blood, taken before liver transplant. The receptors shown here come from a human donor who received a liver transplant.

The chain couples TRBV7-9 to TRBJ2-1; 8 bases line up with TRBD2. This CDR3 has 15 amino acids. V lost 0 bases and J lost 8; bases outside the gene matches: 6. Germline values: CDR1 SEHNR, CDR2 FQNEAQ (reference sequence). Here the CDR3 DNA reads TGTGCCAGCAGCTTAGCGGGGACTAGTTCTGATGAGCAGTTCTTC. Protein product: CASSLAGTSSDEQFF.

J is TRBJ2-1 and V is TRBV7-9, with TRBD2 matching 10 bases. V was clipped by 5 bases and J by 7 bases; unmatched bases: 11. The germline V gene has CDR1 SEHNR and CDR2 FQNEAQ (reference sequence). The CDR3 is 16 amino acids. CDR3 nucleotide sequence: TGTGCCAGCAGCCCCGTGAGCGGGGGGGCTTTAAATGAGCAGTTCTTC. Its translation is CASSPVSGGALNEQFF.

This clone was detected only once. This chain uses TRBV11-2 with TRBJ1-3; 8 bases align to TRBD1. CDR3 size: 15 residues. CDR1 is SGHAT, CDR2 FQNNGV, per germline. V gave up 0 bases and J gave up 3 bases; unmatched junction bases: 1. The CDR3 DNA sequence: TGTGCCAGCAGCTTAGAGGGGACAGGTGGAAACACCATATATTTT. This codes for CASSLEGTGGNTIYF.

The chain couples TRBV28 to TRBJ1-6, with 10 bases fitting TRBD1. Germline V gives CDR1 MDHEN, CDR2 SYDVKM. The V segment lost 8 bases and the J segment 9 bases; nucleotides outside the gene matches: 4. The length of the CDR3 is 13 residues. The CDR3 sequence is CASSGTGASPLHF. The CDR3 nucleotides are TGTGCCAGCTCCGGGACAGGGGCTTCACCCCTCCACTTT.

The chain links TRBV29-1 to TRBJ2-1; 11 bases line up with TRBD2. Unmatched junction bases numbered 8, after V lost 1 base and J lost 0 bases. Germline loops: CDR1 SQVTM, CDR2 ANQGSEA. The CDR3 has 18 residues. DNA of the CDR3: TGCAGCGTTGAAGGGCTAGCGGGAGGCCCCCGCTCCTACAATGAGCAGTTCTTC. Its protein is CSVEGLAGGPRSYNEQFF.

The chain joins TRBV6-4 to TRBJ2-1; TRBD2 agrees at 12 bases. CDR3 length: 17 amino acids. V gave up 0 bases and J gave up 8 bases; unmatched junction bases: 8. CDR1 and CDR2 from the germline V gene are MRHNA and SNTAGT. CDR3 DNA: TGTGCCAGCAGTGACTCGCCTGGGACTAGCGGGCGGGATGAGCAGTTCTTC. As protein: CASSDSPGTSGRDEQFF.

This chain links TRBV27 with TRBJ2-7; TRBD2 is a possible D gene (6 bases). Germline assignment: CDR1 MNHEY and CDR2 SMNVEV (reference sequence). The length of the CDR3 is 13 residues. V was trimmed by 3 bases and J by 6 bases, leaving 12 bases between them. The CDR3 sequence: CASSFSVGGEQYV. CDR3 sequence (DNA): TGTGCCAGCAGTTTTAGCGTGGGGGGCGAGCAGTACGTC.

This chain joins TRBV5-1 and TRBJ2-7; the D call may be TRBD1 or TRBD2 (5 bases each). The CDR3 runs to 12 residues. Germline V gene data show CDR1 as SGHRS and CDR2 as YFSETQ. The V end was cut by 2 bases, the J end by 6 bases, with 9 bases between. This chain's CDR3 is CASSFEGSEQYF. The CDR3 DNA reads as TGCGCCAGCAGCTTTGAGGGGAGCGAGCAGTACTTC.

CDR3: CASSIDIGTAYYEQYF. The CDR3 region has the DNA TGTGCCAGTAGTATAGATATCGGGACAGCCTACTACGAGCAGTACTTC. The chain couples TRBV19 to TRBJ2-7, with 7 positions matching TRBD1. The CDR3 is 16 residues long. Germline trimming cut 0 bases from V and 3 bases from J; bases unmatched to any gene: 8. CDR1 and CDR2 from the germline V gene are LNHDA and SQIVND (reference sequence).

The genes are TRBV7-2 and TRBJ2-3; a weak D match, TRBD1 (8 bases). V was pared by 5 bases and J by 4 bases, with 16 bases between. In germline, CDR1 is SGHTA, CDR2 FQGNSA. The CDR3 spans 15 residues. This chain's CDR3 is CASSLTGGGADTQYF. The CDR3 region has the DNA TGTGCCAGCAGCCTAACAGGGGGAGGGGCAGATACGCAGTATTTT.

The V call is TRBV2, the J call TRBJ2-3; TRBD2 agrees at 9 bases. Germline V CDR1 and CDR2: SNHLY, FYNNEI. This CDR3 region has 17 residues. V lost 0 bases to trimming and J lost 8 bases; unmatched junction nucleotides: 12. Here the CDR3 reads CASSEALASGVRITQYF. The CDR3 nucleotides are TGTGCCAGCAGTGAAGCGCTTGCTAGCGGGGTGAGGATTACGCAGTATTTT.

The chain carries TRBV5-4 and TRBJ1-1; D unresolved. Germline assignment: CDR1 SGHNT and CDR2 YYREEE (reference sequence). V shed 5 bases and J shed 3 bases, with 8 bases lying between them. There are 12 residues in the CDR3. Written as DNA, the CDR3 is TGTGCCAGCAGGAGGTCGGACACTGAAGCTTTCTTT. This translates into CASRRSDTEAFF.

This clone is deemed medium-sized (0.01 to 0.1%). DNA of the CDR3: TGTGCCACCAGCAGTAACGAAGCGGTATACTACGAGCAGTACGTC. Protein: CATSSNEAVYYEQYV. J is TRBJ2-7 and V is TRBV15; D is perhaps TRBD2 (5 bases). V lost 3 bases and J lost 3, with 15 bases in between. The CDR3 has 15 amino acids. In germline, CDR1 is LNHNV, CDR2 YYDKDF (reference sequence).

CDR3 in amino acids: CASSLSSGTDTQYF. As DNA, the CDR3 is TGCGCCAGCAGCTTATCTAGCGGGACAGATACGCAGTATTTT. This chain links TRBV5-1 with TRBJ2-3; 8 bases fit TRBD2. There are 14 residues in the CDR3. Germline-derived CDR1 and CDR2 are SGHRS and YFSETQ. After removal of 2 bases from V and 3 bases from J, the junction contained 2 bases not matched to a gene.

This chain connects TRBV11-2 to TRBJ2-1; TRBD2 matches 10 bases. The length of the CDR3 is 16 residues. The germline V gene encodes CDR1 SGHAT and CDR2 FQNNGV. V lost 8 bases and J lost 4; bases outside the gene matches: 11. As DNA, the CDR3 is TGTGCCAGCGGGATAACCGGGACTAGCGCATACAATGAGCAGTTCTTC. The encoded protein is CASGITGTSAYNEQFF. Complete variable domain (other parts from reference TRBV11-2 and TRBJ2-1): EAGVAQSPRYKIIEKRQSVAFWCNPISGHATLYWYQQILGQGPKLLIQFQNNGVVDDSQLPKDRFSAERLKGVDSTLKIQPAKLEDSAVYLCASGITGTSAYNEQFFGPGTRLTVL.

This chain connects TRBV2 to TRBJ2-6; TRBD1 is a possible D gene (5 bases). Germline V lookup: CDR1 SNHLY, CDR2 FYNNEI. This CDR3 has 17 amino acids. V lost 1 base to trimming and J lost 0 bases, with 10 bases between them. This CDR3 reads CASSEGGRRSGANVLTF. DNA of the CDR3: TGTGCCAGCAGTGAAGGGGGCAGGCGCTCTGGGGCCAACGTCCTGACTTTC. Full variable domain (rest looked up from reference TRBV2 and TRBJ2-6): EPEVTQTPSHQVTQMGQEVILRCVPISNHLYFYWYRQILGQKVEFLVSFYNNEISEKSEIFDDQFSVERPDGSNFTLKIRSTKLEDSAMYFCASSEGGRRSGANVLTFGAGSRLTVL.

This clone occurred a few times. The gene calls are TRBV27 and TRBJ2-7; possibly TRBD2 for D (6 bases). V shed 4 bases and J shed 3 bases, with 19 bases lying between them. Germline CDR1 reads MNHEY; CDR2 reads SMNVEV (reference sequence). The CDR3 totals 16 residues. CDR3 loop: CASSSLGAGGIYEQYV. The CDR3 nucleotides are TGTGCCAGCAGTTCCCTTGGCGCTGGCGGGATCTACGAGCAGTACGTC.

Written as DNA, the CDR3 is TGCGCCAGCAGCTACCCCGATAGTCACTATGGCTACACCTTC. Translation gives CASSYPDSHYGYTF. The V call is TRBV5-1, the J call TRBJ1-2, with D hard to call. Germline CDR1 SGHRS, CDR2 YFSETQ. V lost 3 bases, J lost 3 bases, and 12 bases lay in between. The CDR3 contains 14 residues.

The V and J genes are TRBV9 and TRBJ1-6, with D possibly matching TRBD1 (6 bases). In germline, CDR1 is SGDLS, CDR2 YYNGEE. The CDR3 is made up of 15 amino acids. V dropped 4 bases and J dropped 8 bases, with 16 bases sitting between them. The chain's CDR3 is CASSLGPGVDSPLHF. In DNA form, the CDR3 reads TGTGCCAGCAGCTTAGGGCCAGGGGTGGATTCACCCCTCCACTTT. Full variable domain (outside the CDR3, taken from reference TRBV9 and TRBJ1-6): DSGVTQTPKHLITATGQRVTLRCSPRSGDLSVYWYQQSLDQGLQFLIQYYNGEERAKGNILERFSAQQFPDLHSELNLSSLELGDSALYFCASSLGPGVDSPLHFGNGTRLTVT.

The chain employs TRBV18 and TRBJ1-4; 8 nucleotides match TRBD1. CDR1 is KGHSH, CDR2 LQKENI, per germline. The V gene end was trimmed by 2 bases and the J gene end by 7 bases; junction bases not matched to a gene: 6. The CDR3 is 15 amino acids. CDR3 coding DNA: TGTGCCAGCTCACCAGGACAGGGACATAGTGAAAAACTGTTTTTT. Residues: CASSPGQGHSEKLFF. The full variable domain, rest sourced from reference TRBV18 and TRBJ1-4, is NAGVMQNPRHLVRRRGQEARLRCSPMKGHSHVYWYRQLPEEGLKFMVYLQKENIIDESGMPKERFSAEFPKEGPSILRIQQVVRGDSAAYFCASSPGQGHSEKLFFGSGTQLSVL.

The gene calls are TRBV28 and TRBJ2-5; D is uncertain. CDR3 length equals 13 residues. Trimming took off 2 bases at V and 1 base at J, with 5 bases between the two ends. Germline V lookup: CDR1 MDHEN, CDR2 SYDVKM. The CDR3 spells CASSLNGQETQYF. The DNA for the CDR3 is TGTGCCAGCAGTTTAAACGGCCAAGAGACCCAGTACTTC. Complete variable domain (other parts from reference TRBV28 and TRBJ2-5): DVKVTQSSRYLVKRTGEKVFLECVQDMDHENMFWYRQDPGLGLRLIYFSYDVKMKEKGDIPEGYSVSREKKERFSLILESASTNQTSMYLCASSLNGQETQYFGPGTRLLVL.

The rearrangement joins TRBV5-1 to TRBJ2-3; possibly TRBD2 for D (6 bases). Trimming removed 0 bases at V and 5 bases at J, with 13 bases between. CDR3 length: 15 residues. Germline CDR1 and CDR2: SGHRS and YFSETQ. CDR3 sequence: CASSLEAGPQDTQYF. The CDR3 DNA reads TGCGCCAGCAGCTTGGAGGCGGGACCACAAGATACGCAGTATTTT.

V is TRBV5-8 and J is TRBJ1-2; 8 bases match TRBD1. CDR1 SGHTS and CDR2 YDEGEE come from the germline V gene. The CDR3 contains 18 residues. Trimming at V came to 0 bases and at J to 5 bases, leaving 15 bases not matched to a gene. The CDR3 spells CASSLGRKDREFLYGYTF. In DNA form, the CDR3 reads TGTGCCAGCAGCTTGGGGAGAAAGGACAGGGAGTTTCTATATGGCTACACCTTC.

The chain links TRBV6-5 to TRBJ2-1; TRBD2 agrees at 8 bases. V gave up 0 bases and J gave up 2 bases; unmatched junction bases: 0. The V gene's germline CDR1 is MNHEY and CDR2 SVGAGI. The CDR3 has 15 residues. CDR3 amino acids: CASSYSGLAYNEQFF. The CDR3 nucleotides read TGTGCCAGCAGTTACTCGGGACTAGCCTACAATGAGCAGTTCTTC.